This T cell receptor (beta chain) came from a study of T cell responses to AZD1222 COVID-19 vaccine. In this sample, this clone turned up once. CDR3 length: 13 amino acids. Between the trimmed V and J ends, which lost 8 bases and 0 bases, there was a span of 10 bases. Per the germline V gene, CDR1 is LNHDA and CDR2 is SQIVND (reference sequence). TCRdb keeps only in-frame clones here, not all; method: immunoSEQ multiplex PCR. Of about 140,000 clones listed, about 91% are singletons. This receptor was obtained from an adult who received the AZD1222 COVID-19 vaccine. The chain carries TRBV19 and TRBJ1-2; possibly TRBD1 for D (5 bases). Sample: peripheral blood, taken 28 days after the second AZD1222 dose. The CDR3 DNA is TGTGCCAGTCACAGGATCGCTAACTATGGCTACACCTTC. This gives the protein CASHRIANYGYTF.